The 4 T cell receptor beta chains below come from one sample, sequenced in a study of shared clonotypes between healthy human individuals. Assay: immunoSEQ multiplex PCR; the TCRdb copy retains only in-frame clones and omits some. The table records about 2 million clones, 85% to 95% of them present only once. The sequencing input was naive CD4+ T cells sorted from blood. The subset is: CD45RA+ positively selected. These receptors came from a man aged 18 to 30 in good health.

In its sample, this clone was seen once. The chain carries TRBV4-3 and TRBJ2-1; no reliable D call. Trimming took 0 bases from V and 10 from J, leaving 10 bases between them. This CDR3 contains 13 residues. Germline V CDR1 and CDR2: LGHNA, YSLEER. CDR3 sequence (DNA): TGCGCCAGCAGCCAAGATGTAGTCCGGGAGCAGTTCTTC. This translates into CASSQDVVREQFF.

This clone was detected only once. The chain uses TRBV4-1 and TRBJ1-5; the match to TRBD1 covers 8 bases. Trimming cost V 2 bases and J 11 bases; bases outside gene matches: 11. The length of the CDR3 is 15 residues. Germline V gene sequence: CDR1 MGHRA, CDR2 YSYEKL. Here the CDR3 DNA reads TGCGCCAGCAGCCAATTGACAGGGGTCACGGTCTCCCAGCATTTT. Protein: CASSQLTGVTVSQHF.

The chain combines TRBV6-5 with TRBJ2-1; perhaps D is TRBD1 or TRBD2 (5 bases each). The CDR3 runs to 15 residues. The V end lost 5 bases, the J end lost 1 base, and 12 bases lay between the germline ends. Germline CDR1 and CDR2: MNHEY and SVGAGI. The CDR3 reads CASSKGDPSYNEQFF. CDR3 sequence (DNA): TGTGCCAGCAGTAAAGGGGACCCTTCCTACAATGAGCAGTTCTTC.

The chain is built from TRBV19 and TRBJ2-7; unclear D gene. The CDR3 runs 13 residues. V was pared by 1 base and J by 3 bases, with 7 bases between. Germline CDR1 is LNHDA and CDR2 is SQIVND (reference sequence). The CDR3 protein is CASSIGSDYEQYF. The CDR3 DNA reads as TGTGCCAGTAGTATAGGGTCCGACTACGAGCAGTACTTC.